A single T cell receptor (beta chain) is shown here with its context. The table came from immunoSEQ multiplex PCR; TCRdb's copy has only in-frame clones and leaves some out. The sample includes under 70,000 clones, about 93% of them seen just once. The sample belongs to a study of blood T cell repertoires in COVID-19. V lost 0 bases, J lost 4 bases, and 12 bases lay in between. The length of the CDR3 is 16 residues. The sample taken for sequencing was peripheral blood. The rearrangement joins TRBV23-1 to TRBJ2-2, with no clear D. TRBV23-1 is treated as an ORF (open reading frame) with a function not yet certain. The sequence was obtained from a human donor with active COVID-19. The donor label of this sample is uncertain. CDR3 nucleotide sequence: TGCGCCAGCAGTCAATCGGCCCAGGTGGGCACCGGGGAGCTGTTTTTT. Amino acids: CASSQSAQVGTGELFF.